The 27 T cell receptor beta chains in this list originate from one sample, sequenced in a study of cytomegalovirus exposure and HLA in healthy donors. 60 Vbeta and 13 Jbeta primers were used in PCR. The data were produced by immunoSEQ multiplex PCR, yet TCRdb's version contains in-frame clones alone and is incomplete. The sample carries around 140,000 clones, just under 85% recorded once. Sequenced: PBMCs. These receptors originate from a woman aged 60-75 years in good health and CMV-seropositive.

The V and J genes are TRBV6-1 and TRBJ1-6; the D is unclear. CDR1 is MNHNS and CDR2 is SASEGT in the germline V gene. The germline V and J ends were trimmed by 9 bases and 0 bases, with 9 bases remaining between them. The CDR3 totals 14 residues. The CDR3 reads CASTESSYNSPLHF. DNA of the CDR3: TGTGCCAGTACAGAGAGCTCCTATAATTCACCCCTCCACTTT.

The chain is built from TRBV7-6 and TRBJ1-3; no clear D. Trimming pared 0 bases from V and 0 bases from J, leaving 12 bases between. The length of the CDR3 is 17 residues. Looked up from germline, CDR1 is SGHVS and CDR2 is FNYEAQ. The CDR3 spells CASSLARSRVSGNTIYF. In DNA, the CDR3 is TGTGCCAGCAGCTTAGCGCGATCCCGGGTCTCTGGAAACACCATATATTTT. The whole variable domain, remainder taken from reference TRBV7-6 and TRBJ1-3, is GAGVSQSPRYKVTKRGQDVALRCDPISGHVSLYWYRQALGQGPEFLTYFNYEAQQDKSGLPNDRFSAERPEGSISTLTIQRTEQRDSAMYRCASSLARSRVSGNTIYFGEGSWLTVV.

The V call is TRBV27, the J call TRBJ2-7; possibly TRBD1 for D (6 bases). V was pared by 10 bases and J by 0 bases, with 16 bases between. Germline CDR1 and CDR2: MNHEY and SMNVEV (reference sequence). The CDR3 has 14 residues. CDR3 in DNA: TGTGCCACCGCGAGGGGGACCCTCTCCTACGAGCAGTACTTC. Amino acids: CATARGTLSYEQYF.

The chain has TRBV2 and TRBJ2-5; D gene uncertain. The DNA end is a closer match to TRBJ2-7, so the J assignment may be wrong. The CDR3 spans 10 residues. CDR1 and CDR2 (germline): SNHLY, FYNNEI. CDR3 amino acids: CASSTYEQYF. CDR3 sequence (DNA): TGTGCCAGCAGTACCTACGAGCAGTACTTC.

This rearrangement joins TRBV28 to TRBJ2-3, with D hard to call. CDR1 is MDHEN and CDR2 is SYDVKM in the germline V gene. V lost 5 bases to trimming and J lost 2 bases, with 8 bases between them. The CDR3 consists of 13 residues. CDR3 loop: CASSDGDTDTQYF. The DNA for the CDR3 is TGTGCCAGCAGTGATGGAGACACAGATACGCAGTATTTT.

The V gene is TRBV7-9, the J gene TRBJ1-1; 8 bases line up with TRBD1. J gave up 7 bases and V 4 bases, and 8 bases lay outside the gene matches. Germline values: CDR1 SEHNR, CDR2 FQNEAQ (reference sequence). This CDR3 region has 14 residues. CDR3 amino acids: CASSSPTGDLEAFF. In DNA form, the CDR3 reads TGTGCCAGCAGCTCCCCGACAGGGGACCTTGAAGCTTTCTTT.

This rearrangement joins TRBV29-1 to TRBJ2-7; 8 nucleotides align to TRBD2. After removal of 6 bases from V and 6 bases from J, the junction contained 10 bases not matched to a gene. The CDR3 covers 13 residues. In germline, CDR1 is SQVTM, CDR2 ANQGSEA. The CDR3 DNA sequence: TGCAGCGTGGTCATCGCGGGGGGCTCCGAGCAGTACTTC. Translated: CSVVIAGGSEQYF.

This chain uses TRBV5-1 with TRBJ2-2, with TRBD2 as a possible D gene (5 bases). This CDR3 is built from 14 residues. The germline CDR1 and CDR2 sequences are SGHRS and YFSETQ. The ends were cut back, 0 bases at V and 7 bases at J, with 10 bases in the middle. CDR3 in DNA: TGCGCCAGCAGCTTGGTAGCGAGAGGCGGGGAGCTGTTTTTT. Amino acids: CASSLVARGGELFF.

The genes are TRBV29-1 and TRBJ2-3, with TRBD2 matching over 9 bases. The CDR3 totals 17 residues. Trimming removed 1 base from V and 2 bases from J; junction bases left unmatched: 10. From germline, CDR1 is SQVTM and CDR2 ANQGSEA. Here the CDR3 reads CSVEGFEREALTDTQYF. CDR3 coding DNA: TGCAGCGTTGAAGGTTTCGAGCGGGAGGCCCTCACAGATACGCAGTATTTT.

The chain links TRBV6-5 to TRBJ1-2; 7 positions agree with TRBD1. V was pared by 5 bases and J by 1 base, with 7 bases of the junction left unmatched. CDR3 size: 15 residues. Per germline, CDR1 MNHEY and CDR2 SVGAGI. This CDR3 reads CASSPQGGDNYGYTF. CDR3 coding DNA: TGTGCCAGCAGTCCCCAGGGGGGTGATAACTATGGCTACACCTTC.

V usage is TRBV7-2 and J usage is TRBJ2-7; TRBD1 agrees at 9 bases. The J segment lost 6 bases and the V segment lost 0 bases, leaving 12 bases of the junction unmatched. The CDR3 is made up of 17 amino acids. The germline gives CDR1 SGHTA, CDR2 FQGNSA. The DNA for the CDR3 is TGTGCCAGCAGCTTAGCGCCTCCGGGACAGGGAGTGAGCGAGCAGTACTTC. Protein product: CASSLAPPGQGVSEQYF. The full variable domain, its missing parts supplied by reference TRBV7-2 and TRBJ2-7, is GAGVSQSPSNKVTEKGKDVELRCDPISGHTALYWYRQSLGQGLEFLIYFQGNSAPDKSGLPSDRFSAERTGGSVSTLTIQRTQQEDSAVYLCASSLAPPGQGVSEQYFGPGTRLTVT.

The chain recombines TRBV2 with TRBJ2-1; 8 bases are shared with TRBD2. The J segment lost 7 bases and the V segment lost 3 bases, leaving 8 bases of the junction unmatched. The CDR3 is 15 amino acids. Looked up from germline, CDR1 is SNHLY and CDR2 is FYNNEI. The CDR3 bases are TGTGCCAGCAGTGACATGGCAGCGGGAGCAAATGAGCAGTTCTTC. Its translation is CASSDMAAGANEQFF.

The chain recombines TRBV28 with TRBJ1-4; the D gene is possibly TRBD1 (5 bases). Looked up from germline, CDR1 is MDHEN and CDR2 is SYDVKM. The CDR3 is made up of 16 amino acids. Trimming took 1 base from V and 6 from J, leaving 15 bases between them. This chain's CDR3 is CASSLSPGGVDEKLFF. CDR3 nucleotides: TGTGCCAGCAGTTTATCCCCTGGAGGGGTAGATGAAAAACTGTTTTTT.

The chain is built from TRBV5-1 and TRBJ1-1, with 10 nucleotides matching TRBD1. V shed 2 bases and J 9 bases; nucleotides not matched to a gene: 13. CDR1 is SGHRS, CDR2 YFSETQ, per germline. CDR3 length equals 16 residues. The CDR3 sequence: CASSLTGTGAIPQAFF. The CDR3 DNA reads TGCGCCAGCAGCTTAACCGGGACAGGGGCCATCCCCCAAGCTTTCTTT.

The V and J genes are TRBV9 and TRBJ2-1; TRBD2 agrees at 8 bases. Germline loops: CDR1 SGDLS, CDR2 YYNGEE. CDR3 length equals 16 residues. The V and J ends lost 1 base and 2 bases, in that order; junction bases with no gene match: 5. CDR3: CASSVSRAGAYNEQFF. In nucleotides, the CDR3 is TGTGCCAGCAGCGTATCCCGAGCGGGAGCCTACAATGAGCAGTTCTTC.

This chain uses TRBV27 with TRBJ2-1; the D gene is possibly TRBD1 (5 bases). There are 15 residues in the CDR3. Germline CDR1 and CDR2: MNHEY and SMNVEV (reference sequence). Trimming shortened V by 3 bases and J by 5 bases, and 14 bases separated the two germline ends. The CDR3 coding sequence is TGTGCCAGCAGTTTCCTCCCGACAGTCAACAATGAGCAGTTCTTC. Its translation: CASSFLPTVNNEQFF.

This chain uses TRBV7-9 with TRBJ2-4, with TRBD1 as a possible D gene (6 bases). The length of the CDR3 is 14 residues. Germline assignment: CDR1 SEHNR and CDR2 FQNEAQ (reference sequence). V was clipped by 5 bases and J by 7 bases, with 15 bases between them. DNA of the CDR3: TGTGCCAGCAGCCAGGGACATAGGTCGAACATTCAGTACTTC. It encodes CASSQGHRSNIQYF.

This clone showed up just once. This chain connects TRBV30 to TRBJ2-5; D gene unclear. TRBJ2-7 explains the end of the DNA better; the J call may be wrong. This CDR3 has 14 residues. From germline, CDR1 is GTSNPN and CDR2 SVGIG (reference sequence). This chain's CDR3 is CAWSVLSLGYEQYF. CDR3 coding DNA: TGTGCCTGGAGTGTTCTGTCCCTGGGCTACGAGCAGTACTTC.

On this clone: The same CDR3 arises from other DNA sequences in this sample as well. The chain is built from TRBV7-2 and TRBJ2-3; D uncertain. With 1 base removed from V and 6 bases from J, the gap between germline ends came to 5 bases. The CDR3 is 12 amino acids. CDR1 SGHTA and CDR2 FQGNSA come from the germline V gene. The CDR3 spells CASSLGRDTQYF. The CDR3 DNA is TGTGCCAGCAGCTTAGGGCGGGATACGCAGTATTTT.

The rearrangement joins TRBV6-5 to TRBJ2-3, with TRBD2 matching over 7 bases. The germline gives CDR1 MNHEY, CDR2 SVGAGI. CDR3 length: 15 residues. V was clipped by 0 bases and J by 7 bases; unmatched bases: 7. Written as DNA, the CDR3 is TGTGCCAGCAGTTACTCGTGGGCCGGGAGGAATACGCAGTATTTT. Translation: CASSYSWAGRNTQYF.

V and J are TRBV19 and TRBJ2-7; TRBD2 might be the D (6 bases). The CDR3 is 15 amino acids. CDR1 and CDR2 from the germline V gene are LNHDA and SQIVND (reference sequence). The germline V and J ends were trimmed by 3 bases and 2 bases, with 14 bases remaining between them. CDR3 DNA sequence: TGTGCCAGTAGTATCTCGTCCGGGAGCCCCTACGAGCAGTACTTC. Translation: CASSISSGSPYEQYF.

The gene calls are TRBV5-6 and TRBJ2-1; TRBD2 agrees at 15 bases. The CDR3 has 19 amino acids. Germline V gives CDR1 SGHDT, CDR2 YYEEEE. Trimming removed 4 bases from V and 3 bases from J; junction bases left unmatched: 11. CDR3 DNA sequence: TGTGCCAGCAGCCGAGGGGGACTAGCGGGAGGCCGGGTCTACAATGAGCAGTTCTTC. As protein: CASSRGGLAGGRVYNEQFF.

This clone was seen a few times. The chain links TRBV9 to TRBJ2-3; 9 nucleotides match TRBD2. The CDR3 consists of 14 residues. Losses at the gene ends were 5 bases for V and 4 bases for J; bases not matched to a gene: 5. Germline V lookup: CDR1 SGDLS, CDR2 YYNGEE. CDR3: CASSLAGSADTQYF. The DNA for the CDR3 is TGTGCCAGCAGTCTAGCGGGAAGTGCAGATACGCAGTATTTT.

The V call is TRBV7-2, the J call TRBJ2-7; possibly TRBD1 for D (5 bases). Germline V gene sequence: CDR1 SGHTA, CDR2 FQGNSA. The ends were cut back, 0 bases at V and 5 bases at J, with 11 bases in the middle. The length of the CDR3 is 14 residues. The CDR3 region has the DNA TGTGCCAGCAGCTTAGCGCAAAAAGGGGACGAGCAGTACTTC. Protein: CASSLAQKGDEQYF. The full variable domain, rest sourced from reference TRBV7-2 and TRBJ2-7, is GAGVSQSPSNKVTEKGKDVELRCDPISGHTALYWYRQSLGQGLEFLIYFQGNSAPDKSGLPSDRFSAERTGGSVSTLTIQRTQQEDSAVYLCASSLAQKGDEQYFGPGTRLTVT.

This rearrangement joins TRBV7-2 to TRBJ2-7; TRBD1 aligns across 10 bases. The V gene end was trimmed by 10 bases and the J gene end by 5 bases; junction bases not matched to a gene: 8. Germline CDR1 is SGHTA and CDR2 is FQGNSA. This CDR3 is 13 amino acids long. The CDR3 sequence is CATVRDRGDEQYF. CDR3 sequence (DNA): TGTGCCACGGTCCGGGACAGGGGAGACGAGCAGTACTTC.

The gene calls are TRBV28 and TRBJ1-3; the D gene is possibly TRBD1 (6 bases). The V end was cut by 6 bases, the J end by 1 base, with 13 bases between. This CDR3 comprises 15 residues. The germline CDR1 and CDR2 sequences are MDHEN and SYDVKM. CDR3 residues: CASRAATGSGNTIYF. CDR3 in DNA: TGTGCCAGCAGGGCGGCCACAGGGTCTGGAAACACCATATATTTT.

The chain employs TRBV9 and TRBJ2-7; tentatively, D is TRBD2 (6 bases). V was shortened by 0 bases and J by 3 bases, with 13 bases between the two germline ends. CDR3 length: 15 amino acids. The V gene's germline CDR1 is SGDLS and CDR2 YYNGEE. The CDR3 DNA is TGTGCCAGCAGCGTAGGGTGGCGGGATAGCTACGAGCAGTACTTC. It translates to CASSVGWRDSYEQYF. The full variable domain, rest sourced from reference TRBV9 and TRBJ2-7, is DSGVTQTPKHLITATGQRVTLRCSPRSGDLSVYWYQQSLDQGLQFLIQYYNGEERAKGNILERFSAQQFPDLHSELNLSSLELGDSALYFCASSVGWRDSYEQYFGPGTRLTVT.